This TCR beta chain was documented in a study of shared clonotypes between healthy human individuals. General study points: Incompleteness in sorted-subset sequencing, despite large depth, was shown by rarefaction.

Naive-designated CD8 cells lacked CD45RO, were positively enriched for CCR7, and omitted terminally differentiated effector memory CD45RA+ cells. Here immunoSEQ multiplex PCR was the method, and the copy in TCRdb shows in-frame clones only, minus some. The profile shows about 580,000 clones, 95% to 98% of them singletons. CDR1 and CDR2 from the germline V gene are WSHSY and SAAADI. The CDR3 has 12 amino acids. Trimming shortened V by 8 bases and J by 6 bases, and 13 bases separated the two germline ends. Details on this clone: Its antigen remains unidentified.

Material for sequencing was naive CD8+ T cells sorted from blood. V is TRBV10-2 and J is TRBJ1-1; tentative D call: TRBD1 (5 bases). The sequence was collected from a man aged 30 to 39 in good health. The CDR3 spells CASYGRVSEAFF. The CDR3, as DNA: TGCGCCAGCTACGGCAGGGTATCTGAAGCTTTCTTT.